The next 22 T cell receptor beta chains were all read from a single sample in a study of post-analysis software for immune sequencing data. The TCR beta cDNA libraries contained unique molecular identifiers. TCRdb redid the calling of the PCR reads with MiXCR, one entry per CDR3 protein. The table lists about 400,000 distinct CDR3 sequences, less than 35% of them singletons. Study findings and constraints: Roughly five TRBV segments, including TRBV5-6, TRBV5-1 and TRBV20-1, were more frequent in patients than controls.

These receptors' antigens are unknown. The specimen was blood. These receptors were collected from a girl under 18 with multiple sclerosis.

Only a few counts were recorded for this clonotype. The rearrangement uses TRBV12-3 or TRBV12-4 and TRBJ2-1, with D perhaps TRBD1 or TRBD2 (5 bases each). CDR3 length: 12 residues. The germline V and J ends were trimmed by 7 bases and 10 bases, with 14 bases remaining between them. The CDR3 bases are TGTGCCAGCACCGAGGACCGGGGCGAGCAGTTCTTC. This gives the protein CASTEDRGEQFF.

This clonotype was recorded only once. A single base separates this from a much larger clone, so it may be a read error. V is TRBV10-3 and J is TRBJ2-4; D is possibly TRBD2 (6 bases). CDR1 and CDR2 from the germline V gene are ENHRY and SYGVKD. V lost 5 bases and J 15 bases, leaving 20 bases between the germline ends. The CDR3 runs to 13 residues. The CDR3 DNA is TGTGCCATCAGTCGAGGTACTAGCAGCGAGCGGTACTTC. Residues: CAISRGTSSERYF.

This clonotype was seen more than once but under ten times. This chain connects TRBV5-1 to TRBJ1-2; no clear D. Germline CDR1 and CDR2: SGHRS and YFSETQ. CDR3 length equals 14 residues. Trimming took off 5 bases at V and 8 bases at J, with 19 bases between the two ends. The CDR3 coding sequence is TGCGCCAGCAGGGGATACGAGGCTAAATACGGCTACACCTTC. It encodes CASRGYEAKYGYTF.

The DNA for the CDR3 is TGTGCCGGCACCCTTTCAGGGGACAGGGGGCGAAGTGACGAGCAGTACTTC. It translates to CAGTLSGDRGRSDEQYF. This chain joins TRBV5-5 and TRBJ2-7; 12 bases agree with TRBD1. Germline assignment: CDR1 SGHKS and CDR2 YYEKEE (reference sequence). With 10 bases clipped from V and 5 bases from J, the junction kept 19 bases outside the gene matches. The CDR3 covers 17 residues.

The rearrangement links TRBV24-1 to TRBJ2-3; D may be TRBD2 (5 bases). The V and J ends lost 3 bases and 3 bases respectively, with 12 bases between them. CDR3 length: 15 amino acids. The V gene's germline CDR1 is KGHDR and CDR2 SFDVKD. Written as DNA, the CDR3 is TGTGCCACCAGTGATGGACCGGGGAAGACAGATACGCAGTATTTT. This codes for CATSDGPGKTDTQYF.

The count of this clonotype is one. The rearrangement joins TRBV20-1 to TRBJ2-2; possibly TRBD1 for D (6 bases). The germline V gene encodes CDR1 DFQATT and CDR2 SNEGSKA (reference sequence). This CDR3 spans 14 amino acids. The V gene lost 4 bases and the J gene lost 3 bases, with 12 bases spanning the gap. Here the CDR3 reads CSATRGSDTGELFF. The CDR3 bases are TGCAGTGCTACCAGGGGTTCCGACACCGGGGAGCTGTTTTTT.

The chain joins TRBV28 to TRBJ2-3, with 7 bases fitting TRBD2. The CDR3 runs to 17 residues. V shed 4 bases and J 2 bases; nucleotides not matched to a gene: 12. Germline V CDR1 and CDR2: MDHEN, SYDVKM. Written as DNA, the CDR3 is TGTGCCAGCAGTTCTCTGCGGGGTAGCGGGTACACAGATACGCAGTATTTT. Encoded protein: CASSSLRGSGYTDTQYF.

This chain links TRBV5-1 with TRBJ2-4, with D perhaps matching TRBD2 (6 bases). Germline assignment: CDR1 SGHRS and CDR2 YFSETQ. V was pared by 0 bases and J by 8 bases, with 9 bases between. This CDR3 contains 13 residues. The CDR3 DNA sequence: TGCGCCAGCAGCTTGGGTGGGGAGGACATTCAGTACTTC. This gives the protein CASSLGGEDIQYF.

This clonotype was seen only a few times. A junction boundary mismatches the germline segment, possibly from a read error. The rearrangement joins TRBV9 to TRBJ1-2, with unresolved D. The CDR3 covers 14 residues. Germline loops: CDR1 SGDLS, CDR2 YYNGEE. CDR3 in amino acids: CASSVEGKGYGYTF. CDR3 in DNA: TGTGCCAGCAGCGTGGAGGGAAAAGGCTATGGTTACACCTTC.

The rearrangement links TRBV9 to TRBJ1-4, with 7 nucleotides matching TRBD1. This CDR3 is 16 amino acids long. Trimming removed 0 bases from V and 5 bases from J; junction bases left unmatched: 7. Per germline, CDR1 SGDLS and CDR2 YYNGEE. This CDR3 is CASSVGTGASNEKLFF. The DNA of the CDR3 is TGTGCCAGCAGCGTAGGCACAGGGGCCTCGAATGAAAAACTGTTTTTT.

The chain combines TRBV2 with TRBJ1-2; 7 bases are shared with TRBD1. With 5 bases clipped from V and 4 bases from J, the junction kept 7 bases outside the gene matches. Germline V gene lookup returns CDR1 SNHLY and CDR2 FYNNEI. The CDR3 extends over 14 amino acids. This chain's CDR3 is CASSIPGTVYGYTF. For the CDR3, the DNA is TGTGCCAGCAGTATTCCCGGGACAGTCTATGGCTACACCTTC.

This clonotype has more than one count but fewer than ten. Germline is not matched at one junction end, which may reflect a read error. In DNA form, the CDR3 reads TGTGTCAGCAGCTCACACCAGGGGAAAAATCAGCCCCAGCATTTT. This sequence encodes CVSSSHQGKNQPQHF. The chain couples TRBV7-9 to TRBJ1-5, with TRBD1 as a possible D gene (6 bases). Germline values: CDR1 SEHNR, CDR2 FQNEAQ (reference sequence). The CDR3 spans 15 residues.

This clonotype turned up a few times. V gene TRBV27 combines with J gene TRBJ2-3, with D unresolved. Germline CDR1 is MNHEY and CDR2 is SMNVEV (reference sequence). Trimming cost V 3 bases and J 5 bases, with 9 bases left between them. There are 13 residues in the CDR3. This CDR3 reads CASSFSDGDTQYF. Written as DNA, the CDR3 is TGTGCCAGCAGTTTCAGCGACGGAGATACGCAGTATTTT.

This clonotype was counted only a few times. The chain uses TRBV12-3 or TRBV12-4 and TRBJ2-1; 11 nucleotides line up with TRBD2. This CDR3 region has 15 residues. J lost 7 bases, V lost 5 bases, and 7 bases had no gene match. In DNA form, the CDR3 reads TGTGCCAGCAGTCCCACGGGACTAGCGGAGAATGAGCAGTTCTTC. The encoded protein is CASSPTGLAENEQFF.

The chain combines TRBV7-2 with TRBJ2-1, with a weak D call TRBD2 (7 bases). Germline V lookup: CDR1 SGHTA, CDR2 FQGNSA. V lost 4 bases and J lost 5, with 21 bases in between. This CDR3 contains 17 residues. In nucleotides, the CDR3 is TGTGCCAGCAGCTCGAGTAGTGTCCGCGGGGGCGACAATGAGCAGTTCTTC. Amino acid sequence: CASSSSSVRGGDNEQFF.

The rearrangement uses TRBV7-2 and TRBJ2-7; D perhaps matches TRBD1 (5 bases). This CDR3 has 15 residues. V lost 2 bases and J 0 bases, leaving 11 bases between the germline ends. Looked up from germline, CDR1 is SGHTA and CDR2 is FQGNSA. The CDR3 loop is CASSLFGRDSYEQYF. The CDR3 coding sequence is TGTGCCAGCAGCTTATTTGGCAGGGACTCCTACGAGCAGTACTTC.

This chain connects TRBV12-3 or TRBV12-4 to TRBJ2-1, with 13 bases aligning to TRBD2. The length of the CDR3 is 13 residues. Trimming took 5 bases from V and 15 from J; bases not matched to a gene: 7. The CDR3, as DNA: TGTGCCAGCAGTACCACTAGCGGGGGGGCGGTGTTCTTC. Translating it yields CASSTTSGGAVFF.

There are a few counts of this clonotype. The gene calls are TRBV20-1 and TRBJ2-5; no clear D gene. V shed 4 bases and J shed 2 bases, with 5 bases lying between them. This CDR3 has 11 residues. Germline assignment: CDR1 DFQATT and CDR2 SNEGSKA (reference sequence). CDR3 protein: CSANRQETQYF. The CDR3 DNA sequence: TGCAGTGCTAACAGACAAGAGACCCAGTACTTC.

The count of this clonotype is one. V and J are TRBV4-3 and TRBJ2-1; TRBD2 agrees at 10 bases. Germline-derived CDR1 and CDR2 are LGHNA and YSLEER. The V segment lost 0 bases and the J segment 4 bases; nucleotides outside the gene matches: 3. The CDR3 is 16 residues long. The CDR3 sequence: CASSQEALAGYNEQFF. CDR3 bases: TGCGCCAGCAGCCAAGAGGCACTAGCGGGGTACAATGAGCAGTTCTTC.

About this clonotype itself: A much bigger clone sits one base away, suggesting this may be a read error. This chain connects TRBV2 to TRBJ2-3, with D unclear. V lost 5 bases and J 4 bases, leaving 13 bases between the germline ends. This CDR3 contains 14 residues. Germline CDR1 is SNHLY and CDR2 is FYNNEI. CDR3 amino acids: CASSLGPRADTQYF. CDR3 sequence (DNA): TGTGCCAGCAGTCTAGGGCCTCGCGCAGATACGCAGTATTTT.

The rearrangement uses TRBV18 and TRBJ2-7, with 9 bases matching TRBD1. The germline CDR1 and CDR2 sequences are KGHSH and LQKENI. V shed 6 bases, J shed 5 bases, and the junction held 8 bases outside the gene matches. The CDR3 spans 14 residues. Here the CDR3 DNA reads TGTGCCAGCTCCCGGGGGACAGGGCTGGACGAGCAGTACTTC. The encoded protein is CASSRGTGLDEQYF.

V gene TRBV29-1 combines with J gene TRBJ2-3, with 10 bases aligning to TRBD2. The length of the CDR3 is 19 residues. The V segment lost 4 bases and the J segment 4 bases; nucleotides outside the gene matches: 20. Germline V gene lookup returns CDR1 SQVTM and CDR2 ANQGSEA. The CDR3 coding sequence is TGCAGCGTTGTCCCCCCTAGCGGGGGACAAATGGGTATCGCAGATACGCAGTATTTT. This codes for CSVVPPSGGQMGIADTQYF.